This entry lists 8 T cell receptor beta chains sequenced from one sample in a study of T cell responses to AZD1222 COVID-19 vaccine (dated by TCRdb to the early 2020s). Receptor libraries were prepared by the immunoSEQ multiplex PCR assay. Drawn from immuneACCESS, this table holds only the in-frame rearrangements with V and J called that TCRdb kept. Clones are partly lost; checked studies trace under half to an unresolved V gene and leave the rest unexplained. The sample table contains 150,000 to 200,000 clones; only one count was recorded for 88% of them. The ten largest clones capture roughly 4% of the sample. The sample's time point label, in plain terms: about 28 days (+/-7) after the second vaccine dose. Sample: peripheral blood, taken 28 days after the second AZD1222 dose. Every receptor here comes from an adult who received the AZD1222 COVID-19 vaccine.

V gene TRBV7-3 combines with J gene TRBJ2-1, with 11 bases matching TRBD2. V was clipped by 5 bases and J by 5 bases; unmatched bases: 8. The germline gives CDR1 SGHTA, CDR2 FQGTGA. The CDR3 spans 16 residues. CDR3 region: CASSSTPGLADNEQFF. CDR3 nucleotides: TGTGCCAGCAGCAGTACTCCGGGACTAGCGGACAATGAGCAGTTCTTC.

The CDR3 is CAISGTGESTEAFF. CDR3 nucleotide sequence: TGTGCCATCAGTGGGACAGGGGAGAGCACTGAAGCTTTCTTT. The J gene is TRBJ1-1, the V gene TRBV10-3; 9 bases are shared with TRBD1. CDR3 length equals 14 residues. Germline V lookup: CDR1 ENHRY, CDR2 SYGVKD. Germline trimming cut 4 bases from V and 4 bases from J; bases unmatched to any gene: 4.

The rearrangement links TRBV11-2 to TRBJ2-7, with D hard to call. The CDR3 contains 12 residues. Deletions cut 3 bases from V and 5 bases from J, with 8 bases between. Germline V gene sequence: CDR1 SGHAT, CDR2 FQNNGV. The CDR3 DNA is TGTGCCAGCAGCTTTCAAGTCCACGAGCAGTACTTC. Translated: CASSFQVHEQYF.

This rearrangement joins TRBV18 to TRBJ2-7; D remains ambiguous. CDR1 is KGHSH, CDR2 LQKENI, per germline. V was shortened by 2 bases and J by 3 bases, with 5 bases between the two germline ends. The CDR3 sequence is 12 residues long. CDR3 amino acids: CASSPNRYEQYF. The CDR3 nucleotides read TGTGCCAGCTCACCAAACCGCTACGAGCAGTACTTC. Complete variable domain (other parts from reference TRBV18 and TRBJ2-7): NAGVMQNPRHLVRRRGQEARLRCSPMKGHSHVYWYRQLPEEGLKFMVYLQKENIIDESGMPKERFSAEFPKEGPSILRIQQVVRGDSAAYFCASSPNRYEQYFGPGTRLTVT.

The chain recombines TRBV6-4 with TRBJ1-2; D unclear. The germline gives CDR1 MRHNA, CDR2 SNTAGT. This CDR3 has 14 residues. V was clipped by 3 bases and J by 7 bases, with 15 bases between them. CDR3 nucleotide sequence: TGTGCCAGCAGTGAGGATATGGGGTCAGGTGGCTACACCTTC. Residues: CASSEDMGSGGYTF.

This sequence joins TRBV18 and TRBJ2-3, with 8 bases lining up with TRBD1. This CDR3 contains 16 residues. V was pared by 3 bases and J by 6 bases, with 11 bases of the junction left unmatched. Germline CDR1 reads KGHSH; CDR2 reads LQKENI. DNA of the CDR3: TGTGCCAGCTCACCCGGAGGCAGGGGGCTGGTGGATACGCAGTATTTT. Protein sequence: CASSPGGRGLVDTQYF.

The V call is TRBV18, the J call TRBJ2-2; the match to TRBD2 covers 8 bases. The CDR3 contains 13 residues. V trimming: 8 bases; J trimming: 4 bases; junction bases outside the gene matches: 3. CDR1 is KGHSH and CDR2 is LQKENI in the germline V gene. The DNA for the CDR3 is TGTGCCAGCGCCGGGACTAGCACCGGGGAGCTGTTTTTT. Its protein product is CASAGTSTGELFF.

The rearrangement joins TRBV7-9 to TRBJ1-1, with 7 bases matching TRBD1. Germline CDR1 reads SEHNR; CDR2 reads FQNEAQ (reference sequence). This CDR3 region has 16 residues. V lost 4 bases and J lost 0; bases outside the gene matches: 8. The CDR3 DNA reads TGTGCCAGCAGCTACGGCTACAGGGGTTTGAACACTGAAGCTTTCTTT. Amino acids: CASSYGYRGLNTEAFF.